The 30 T cell receptor beta chains given below trace back to one sample, sequenced in a study of vaccination effects on CD4 cells after COVID-19. For these receptors, no antigen is known. Libraries were prepared by immunoSEQ multiplex PCR; TCRdb keeps only in-frame clonotypes and omits some of them. The sample gives some 25,000 clones, less than 85% of which show up once; about 8.3% is in the top ten. Before sequencing took place, the ViraFEST assay used viral peptide pools to expand antigen-specific CD4+ T cells. Following a 10-day culture, CD4+ T cells were purified. The participants, recipients of two vaccine doses, got either BNT162b2 or mRNA-1273. This sample comprised CD4+ T cells from PBMCs cultured with SARS-CoV-2 spike peptides, obtained after COVID-19 vaccination. These TCRs come from a human donor who received a COVID-19 vaccine.

This chain uses TRBV11-1 with TRBJ2-1, with D possibly matching TRBD2 (6 bases). The V end lost 4 bases, the J end lost 5 bases, and 18 bases lay between the germline ends. The CDR3 spans 16 residues. Germline CDR1 SGHAT, CDR2 FQDESV (reference sequence). For the CDR3, the DNA is TGTGCCAGCAGCTCTGGAGGGATAAGTGTCCACAATGAGCAGTTCTTC. Translating it yields CASSSGGISVHNEQFF. Using reference TRBV11-1 and TRBJ2-1 for the parts outside the CDR3, the full variable domain is EAEVAQSPRYKITEKSQAVAFWCDPISGHATLYWYRQILGQGPELLVQFQDESVVDDSQLPKDRFSAERLKGVDSTLKIQPAELGDSAMYLCASSSGGISVHNEQFFGPGTRLTVL.

The V and J genes are TRBV5-1 and TRBJ2-1; maybe TRBD2 (5 bases). This CDR3 is 16 amino acids long. The V end was cut by 3 bases, the J end by 1 base, with 14 bases between. Germline CDR1 and CDR2: SGHRS and YFSETQ. CDR3 sequence (DNA): TGCGCCAGCAGCTCGCGGCATGGGAGTTCCTACAATGAGCAGTTCTTC. It yields the protein CASSSRHGSSYNEQFF.

The J gene is TRBJ1-3, the V gene TRBV3-1 (or the pseudogene TRBV3-2); 12 nucleotides match TRBD1. Germline CDR1 LGHDT, CDR2 YNNKEL (reference sequence). With 1 base clipped from V and 7 bases from J, the junction kept 8 bases outside the gene matches. This CDR3 comprises 17 residues. The CDR3 nucleotides are TGTGCCAGCAGCCAAGCTAAGGGACAGGGGGCTCGTAACACCATATATTTT. Translated, it gives CASSQAKGQGARNTIYF.

This clone has only a few counts. V and J are TRBV3-1 (or the pseudogene TRBV3-2) and TRBJ1-2; D ambiguous. This CDR3 is 13 amino acids long. The germline CDR1 and CDR2 sequences are LGHDT and YNNKEL (reference sequence). V lost 8 bases, J lost 8 bases, and 18 bases lay in between. CDR3: CASDNERLGGYTF. DNA for the CDR3: TGTGCCAGCGATAACGAAAGGCTAGGCGGCTACACCTTC.

The V call is TRBV24-1, the J call TRBJ2-5; 8 nucleotides agree with TRBD2. The CDR3 runs 15 residues. In germline, CDR1 is KGHDR, CDR2 SFDVKD. J was trimmed by 3 bases and V by 3 bases; bases with no gene match: 5. CDR3 sequence (DNA): TGTGCCACCAGTGATCAGGGACTAGACAAAGAGACCCAGTACTTC. Protein: CATSDQGLDKETQYF.

The rearrangement joins TRBV9 to TRBJ2-3, with 7 bases lining up with TRBD2. The CDR3 runs 14 residues. The trim removed 6 bases at V and 2 bases at J, leaving 6 bases unmatched. Germline CDR1 reads SGDLS; CDR2 reads YYNGEE. DNA for the CDR3: TGTGCCAGCACGGGGGACTACACCACAGATACGCAGTATTTT. Protein sequence: CASTGDYTTDTQYF.

V is TRBV28 and J is TRBJ2-2; tentatively, D is TRBD2 (6 bases). V lost 6 bases and J lost 7, with 18 bases in between. CDR1 is MDHEN, CDR2 SYDVKM, per germline. CDR3 size: 15 residues. The CDR3 DNA reads TGTGCCAGCAGCCCCGGAGGGCCTAGGGGCGGGGAGCTGTTTTTT. It codes for CASSPGGPRGGELFF.

This clone was counted a single time. This rearrangement joins TRBV18 to TRBJ1-1; D unresolved. The CDR3 contains 14 residues. The germline V gene has CDR1 KGHSH and CDR2 LQKENI. V gave up 6 bases and J gave up 0 bases, with 11 bases separating them. Written as DNA, the CDR3 is TGTGCCAGCTCCCCCCCAGTCATGAACACTGAAGCTTTCTTT. This gives the protein CASSPPVMNTEAFF.

This clone was recorded only once. CDR3 region: CASSIGKGTNTGELFF. The CDR3 DNA reads as TGTGCCAGTAGTATAGGGAAAGGGACGAACACCGGGGAGCTGTTTTTT. The J gene is TRBJ2-2, the V gene TRBV19, with D unclear. The V end was cut by 1 base, the J end by 0 bases, with 9 bases between. CDR3 length equals 16 residues. Germline-derived CDR1 and CDR2 are LNHDA and SQIVND (reference sequence).

The chain is built from TRBV6-5 and TRBJ1-5; TRBD1 might be the D (5 bases). The CDR3 contains 15 residues. Germline CDR1 and CDR2: MNHEY and SVGAGI. The V gene lost 5 bases and the J gene lost 5 bases, with 16 bases spanning the gap. The CDR3 protein is CASSIGRLGDQPQHF. The DNA of the CDR3 is TGTGCCAGCAGTATTGGCAGGCTGGGGGATCAGCCCCAGCATTTT.

This chain joins TRBV27 and TRBJ2-1; 7 nucleotides line up with TRBD2. Germline loops: CDR1 MNHEY, CDR2 SMNVEV (reference sequence). The CDR3 spans 14 residues. Unmatched junction bases numbered 6, after V lost 4 bases and J lost 6 bases. CDR3 loop: CASSSRSSGNEQFF. Written as DNA, the CDR3 is TGTGCCAGCAGTTCTAGGTCTAGCGGCAATGAGCAGTTCTTC.

The table lists this clone with a count of one. The chain couples TRBV7-9 to TRBJ2-4, with 10 nucleotides matching TRBD2. The germline gives CDR1 SEHNR, CDR2 FQNEAQ (reference sequence). The CDR3 has 16 amino acids. V gave up 5 bases and J gave up 3 bases; unmatched junction bases: 7. The CDR3 sequence is CASSVRTSGLKNIQYF. CDR3 DNA sequence: TGTGCCAGCAGCGTGAGGACTAGCGGACTCAAAAACATTCAGTACTTC.

In its sample, this clone was seen a few times. This chain connects TRBV27 to TRBJ1-3, with D possibly being TRBD1 (6 bases). The germline V and J ends were trimmed by 2 bases and 3 bases, with 17 bases remaining between them. This CDR3 has 17 residues. Germline CDR1 MNHEY, CDR2 SMNVEV (reference sequence). The CDR3 here is CASSLAPPGTFGNTIYF. As DNA, the CDR3 is TGTGCCAGCAGTTTAGCCCCACCGGGGACATTTGGAAACACCATATATTTT.

The CDR3 coding sequence is TGTGCCAGCAGCTCCGGGACGGTGAACACCGGGGAGCTGTTTTTT. Its translation: CASSSGTVNTGELFF. V usage is TRBV11-2 and J usage is TRBJ2-2; either TRBD1 or TRBD2 may fit D (5 bases each). The germline gives CDR1 SGHAT, CDR2 FQNNGV. The V end lost 4 bases, the J end lost 1 base, and 10 bases lay between the germline ends. This CDR3 is built from 15 residues.

This clone has more than one count but fewer than ten. The rearrangement uses TRBV3-1 (or the pseudogene TRBV3-2) and TRBJ2-7, with D tentatively TRBD2 (6 bases). CDR1 and CDR2 (germline): LGHDT, YNNKEL (reference sequence). This CDR3 has 12 residues. V dropped 4 bases and J dropped 12 bases, with 16 bases sitting between them. The CDR3 spells CASSLPGGDPYF. The DNA of the CDR3 is TGTGCCAGCAGCCTACCTGGAGGGGACCCGTACTTC.

V usage is TRBV14 and J usage is TRBJ2-7, with D unclear. In germline, CDR1 is SGHDN, CDR2 FVKESK. Trimming shortened V by 1 base and J by 0 bases, and 4 bases separated the two germline ends. This CDR3 contains 13 residues. CDR3 residues: CASSQVGSYEQYF. The CDR3 DNA follows: TGTGCCAGCAGCCAAGTGGGCTCCTACGAGCAGTACTTC.

The chain uses TRBV5-1 and TRBJ1-4; possibly TRBD1 for D (5 bases). V was shortened by 3 bases and J by 0 bases, with 9 bases between the two germline ends. Germline V gene lookup returns CDR1 SGHRS and CDR2 YFSETQ. The CDR3 spans 15 residues. CDR3 residues: CASSSQGATNEKLFF. The CDR3, as DNA: TGCGCCAGCAGCTCCCAGGGAGCAACTAATGAAAAACTGTTTTTT.

The sample holds one count of this clone. This chain connects TRBV11-2 to TRBJ2-2, with TRBD2 identical over 16 bases. Germline lookup yields CDR1 SGHAT and CDR2 FQNNGV. The CDR3 is 19 residues long. Trimming at V came to 4 bases and at J to 4 bases, leaving 9 bases not matched to a gene. The CDR3 coding sequence is TGTGCCAGCAGCTCCCCCGGGACTAGCGGGGGGGCGTTCACCGGGGAGCTGTTTTTT. Its translation: CASSSPGTSGGAFTGELFF.

This chain links TRBV2 with TRBJ2-1; 9 nucleotides agree with TRBD2. The length of the CDR3 is 14 residues. Germline CDR1 and CDR2: SNHLY and FYNNEI. The V segment lost 8 bases and the J segment 9 bases; nucleotides outside the gene matches: 11. CDR3 protein: CASGREGPPSEQFF. The CDR3 coding sequence is TGTGCCAGCGGGCGGGAGGGGCCTCCGTCTGAGCAGTTCTTC.

This clone was seen only a few times. The chain couples TRBV4-2 to TRBJ2-2, with D tentatively TRBD1 (6 bases). Germline-derived CDR1 and CDR2 are LGHNA and YNFKEQ. V gave up 0 bases and J gave up 5 bases, with 10 bases separating them. The CDR3 is made up of 15 amino acids. CDR3 nucleotides: TGTGCCAGCAGCCAAGAAGGGGGACGGACCGGGGAGCTGTTTTTT. Translation: CASSQEGGRTGELFF.

This clone has only a few counts. The J gene is TRBJ2-7, the V gene TRBV10-2; no definite D call. Trimming left V 7 bases short and J 0 bases short, with 10 bases between. Germline V lookup: CDR1 WSHSY, CDR2 SAAADI. The CDR3 spans 13 residues. CDR3 loop: CASTQQPSYEQYF. CDR3 bases: TGCGCCAGCACCCAGCAACCCTCCTACGAGCAGTACTTC.

This chain links TRBV27 with TRBJ2-4; D gene unclear. With 7 bases removed from V and 15 bases from J, the gap between germline ends came to 13 bases. The CDR3 is made up of 10 amino acids. Germline V gene sequence: CDR1 MNHEY, CDR2 SMNVEV (reference sequence). CDR3 DNA: TGTGCCAGCATGGGAATACTTTGGTACTTC. Translation gives CASMGILWYF.

Notes on this clone: This specimen includes other DNA sequences encoding the same CDR3. V gene TRBV27 combines with J gene TRBJ1-2; 10 bases fit TRBD1. This CDR3 has 13 residues. The germline V gene encodes CDR1 MNHEY and CDR2 SMNVEV (reference sequence). Trimming at V came to 4 bases and at J to 8 bases, leaving 4 bases not matched to a gene. CDR3 sequence reads: CASSSGQGEGYTF. The CDR3 region has the DNA TGTGCCAGCAGTTCCGGACAGGGGGAGGGCTACACCTTC.

The chain is built from TRBV6-5 and TRBJ2-3; D is undetermined. This CDR3 comprises 12 residues. Germline V lookup: CDR1 MNHEY, CDR2 SVGAGI. Trimming removed 6 bases at V and 1 base at J, with 5 bases between. The CDR3 here is CASSPGTDTQYF. DNA of the CDR3: TGTGCCAGCAGCCCGGGCACAGATACGCAGTATTTT.

This clone was seen only a few times. The chain carries TRBV7-9 and TRBJ1-3, with TRBD1 matching over 7 bases. The CDR3 consists of 14 residues. J gave up 7 bases and V 5 bases, and 8 bases lay outside the gene matches. Per the germline V gene, CDR1 is SEHNR and CDR2 is FQNEAQ (reference sequence). This CDR3 is CASSEDRARNTIYF. The CDR3 DNA reads TGTGCCAGCAGCGAAGACAGGGCTCGTAACACCATATATTTT.

In this sample, this clone turned up once. The chain recombines TRBV7-9 with TRBJ1-2, with D perhaps matching TRBD1 (6 bases). Germline loops: CDR1 SEHNR, CDR2 FQNEAQ (reference sequence). Deletions cut 5 bases from V and 7 bases from J, with 17 bases between. The CDR3 is 14 amino acids. The CDR3 here is CASSKGGALGGYTF. CDR3 sequence (DNA): TGTGCCAGCAGCAAGGGGGGCGCCTTGGGTGGCTACACCTTC.

The chain has TRBV4-2 and TRBJ2-3; a possible D gene is TRBD2 (5 bases). There are 14 residues in the CDR3. Germline V gives CDR1 LGHNA, CDR2 YNFKEQ. V was trimmed by 3 bases and J by 3 bases, leaving 10 bases between them. The CDR3 DNA follows: TGTGCCAGCAGCCAGGGAGAATTAACAGATACGCAGTATTTT. Translating it yields CASSQGELTDTQYF.

This chain joins TRBV24-1 and TRBJ2-3; possibly TRBD2 for D (6 bases). Trimming removed 8 bases at V and 2 bases at J, with 10 bases between. CDR1 KGHDR and CDR2 SFDVKD come from the germline V gene. The length of the CDR3 is 13 residues. CDR3 sequence: CATNSGTTDTQYF. DNA for the CDR3: TGTGCCACCAATAGCGGAACCACAGATACGCAGTATTTT.

The chain is built from TRBV19 and TRBJ2-5; the D gene is possibly TRBD2 (5 bases). V was clipped by 1 base and J by 7 bases, with 13 bases between them. Germline CDR1 is LNHDA and CDR2 is SQIVND (reference sequence). This CDR3 has 14 residues. CDR3 in DNA: TGTGCCAGTAGTATAGTCTCCTCAAGCGGGACCCAGTACTTC. Translating gives CASSIVSSSGTQYF.

The genes are TRBV3-1 (or the pseudogene TRBV3-2) and TRBJ2-5, with 9 bases lining up with TRBD1. The CDR3 has 15 residues. Germline CDR1 and CDR2: LGHDT and YNNKEL (reference sequence). With V trimmed by 0 bases and J by 4 bases, 3 bases remained unmatched. CDR3 protein: CASSQDPTGGETQYF. The CDR3 DNA reads as TGTGCCAGCAGCCAAGATCCGACAGGGGGAGAGACCCAGTACTTC.